One sample yielded the 17 T cell receptor beta chains listed below, sequenced in a study of cytomegalovirus exposure and HLA in healthy donors. It was with 60 Vbeta and 13 Jbeta primers that the PCR ran. Assay used: immunoSEQ multiplex PCR; TCRdb lists only in-frame clones, some missing. The sample includes more than 140,000 clones, roughly four fifths of them seen just once. The material sequenced was PBMCs. These receptors were collected from a man aged 25 to 45 in good health and CMV-seropositive.

The chain uses TRBV11-3 and TRBJ1-1; no firm D call. The CDR3 has 14 residues. Germline V gene sequence: CDR1 SGHNT, CDR2 YENEEA. With 0 bases removed from V and 7 bases from J, the gap between germline ends came to 12 bases. Here the CDR3 DNA reads TGTGCCAGCAGCTTAGACGGGCCCGAGGGTGAAGCTTTCTTT. It translates to CASSLDGPEGEAFF. The full variable domain, in which reference TRBV11-3 and TRBJ1-1 provide the parts outside the CDR3, is EAGVVQSPRYKIIEKKQPVAFWCNPISGHNTLYWYLQNLGQGPELLIRYENEEAVDDSQLPKDRFSAERLKGVDSTLKIQPAELGDSAVYLCASSLDGPEGEAFFGQGTRLTVV.

Concerning this clone: Other DNA sequences within the sample encode an identical CDR3. This sequence joins TRBV7-9 and TRBJ2-2, with D possibly TRBD2 on 6 matching bases. Trimming stripped 5 bases from V and 4 bases from J, with 8 bases between. This CDR3 contains 13 residues. Looked up from germline, CDR1 is SEHNR and CDR2 is FQNEAQ (reference sequence). CDR3 amino acids: CASSLGGTGELFF. CDR3 coding DNA: TGTGCCAGCAGCCTGGGGGGCACCGGGGAGCTGTTTTTT.

The chain carries TRBV29-1 and TRBJ1-4, with a tentative D call TRBD1 (6 bases). From germline, CDR1 is SQVTM and CDR2 ANQGSEA. The length of the CDR3 is 12 residues. V lost 6 bases, J lost 5 bases, and 10 bases lay in between. The CDR3 sequence: CSVLTGNEKLFF. DNA of the CDR3: TGCAGCGTCCTGACAGGAAATGAAAAACTGTTTTTT.

This chain joins TRBV10-3 and TRBJ1-1, with a possible D match to TRBD1 (5 bases). Trimming took 7 bases from V and 2 from J, leaving 20 bases between them. Germline-derived CDR1 and CDR2 are ENHRY and SYGVKD. The CDR3 runs 16 residues. CDR3 region: CAINGKGEGPNTEAFF. DNA of the CDR3: TGTGCCATCAACGGAAAAGGGGAGGGCCCCAACACTGAAGCTTTCTTT.

CDR3 sequence reads: CASSIQGVNTGELFF. Written as DNA, the CDR3 is TGTGCCAGTAGTATACAGGGGGTGAACACCGGGGAGCTGTTTTTT. V usage is TRBV19 and J usage is TRBJ2-2; 7 bases line up with TRBD1. CDR3 size: 15 residues. V was pared by 2 bases and J by 1 base, with 1 base of the junction left unmatched. Germline V gene data show CDR1 as LNHDA and CDR2 as SQIVND (reference sequence).

The chain carries TRBV28 and TRBJ1-5; D may be TRBD1 (5 bases). The length of the CDR3 is 17 residues. Germline values: CDR1 MDHEN, CDR2 SYDVKM. The V and J ends lost 2 bases and 0 bases respectively, with 14 bases between them. CDR3 sequence reads: CASSLLGDPYSNQPQHF. The CDR3 bases are TGTGCCAGCAGTTTACTAGGGGATCCGTATAGCAATCAGCCCCAGCATTTT.

The genes are TRBV28 and TRBJ2-2; D call uncertain. The germline gives CDR1 MDHEN, CDR2 SYDVKM. Deletions cut 3 bases from V and 0 bases from J, with 5 bases between. This CDR3 spans 14 amino acids. CDR3 nucleotide sequence: TGTGCCAGCAGTTTTCTGTCGAACACCGGGGAGCTGTTTTTT. Residues: CASSFLSNTGELFF. The whole variable domain, filled in from reference TRBV28 and TRBJ2-2, reads DVKVTQSSRYLVKRTGEKVFLECVQDMDHENMFWYRQDPGLGLRLIYFSYDVKMKEKGDIPEGYSVSREKKERFSLILESASTNQTSMYLCASSFLSNTGELFFGEGSRLTVL.

The DNA for the CDR3 is TGCGCCAGCAGCCAAGGTCTTAGCGGGTTGCCCTACAATGAGCAGTTCTTC. Translation gives CASSQGLSGLPYNEQFF. The chain joins TRBV4-1 to TRBJ2-1, with TRBD2 matching 7 bases. The J segment lost 2 bases and the V segment lost 1 base, leaving 8 bases of the junction unmatched. The CDR3 has 17 residues. Germline CDR1 reads MGHRA; CDR2 reads YSYEKL.

V usage is TRBV30 and J usage is TRBJ2-1; TRBD1 matches at 9 bases. The V and J ends lost 4 bases and 8 bases, in that order; junction bases with no gene match: 6. This CDR3 comprises 13 residues. The germline CDR1 and CDR2 sequences are GTSNPN and SVGIG (reference sequence). CDR3 loop: CAWTMDRGHEQFF. The CDR3 DNA is TGTGCCTGGACGATGGACAGGGGCCATGAGCAGTTCTTC.

The gene calls are TRBV20-1 and TRBJ2-7; D uncertain. The CDR3 runs to 11 residues. V shed 1 base and J shed 3 bases, with 4 bases lying between them. Germline CDR1 DFQATT, CDR2 SNEGSKA (reference sequence). CDR3 residues: CSARVLYEQYF. Written as DNA, the CDR3 is TGCAGTGCTAGAGTCCTCTACGAGCAGTACTTC.

The chain uses TRBV14 and TRBJ1-6, with D perhaps TRBD1 (5 bases). Germline CDR1 reads SGHDN; CDR2 reads FVKESK. The CDR3 length is 15 residues. Trimming cost V 4 bases and J 8 bases, with 15 bases left between them. This chain's CDR3 is CASSLGGPGYSPLHF. For the CDR3, the DNA is TGTGCCAGCAGCCTGGGGGGTCCGGGGTATTCACCCCTCCACTTT.

The chain links TRBV6-5 to TRBJ1-1; D is perhaps TRBD1 (5 bases). This CDR3 region has 13 residues. Trimming shortened V by 7 bases and J by 4 bases, and 13 bases separated the two germline ends. Looked up from germline, CDR1 is MNHEY and CDR2 is SVGAGI. The CDR3 protein is CASTLSGGTEAFF. CDR3 bases: TGTGCCAGCACCTTAAGCGGGGGCACTGAAGCTTTCTTT.

The chain uses TRBV7-9 and TRBJ2-5; perhaps TRBD1 as D (6 bases). The CDR3 totals 16 residues. From germline, CDR1 is SEHNR and CDR2 FQNEAQ (reference sequence). V gave up 5 bases and J gave up 7 bases, with 23 bases separating them. CDR3 sequence (DNA): TGTGCCAGCAGCGAGGGGCCGACAGGACCGCCATGGACCCAGTACTTC. Translated: CASSEGPTGPPWTQYF.

The J gene is TRBJ2-7, the V gene TRBV18; 8 bases are a match to TRBD1. V shed 6 bases, J shed 3 bases, and the junction held 10 bases outside the gene matches. The CDR3 is made up of 15 amino acids. Per germline, CDR1 KGHSH and CDR2 LQKENI. CDR3 sequence reads: CASSRSGTGFYEQYF. The CDR3 bases are TGTGCCAGCTCCCGTTCCGGGACAGGCTTCTACGAGCAGTACTTC.

This chain uses TRBV7-2 with TRBJ1-1, with D uncertain. Germline CDR1 reads SGHTA; CDR2 reads FQGNSA. The CDR3 has 15 amino acids. Between the trimmed V and J ends, which lost 1 base and 1 base, there was a span of 10 bases. The CDR3 protein is CASSLGGRANTEAFF. DNA of the CDR3: TGTGCCAGCAGCTTAGGCGGAAGAGCGAACACTGAAGCTTTCTTT.

The V call is TRBV5-5, the J call TRBJ2-3; D ambiguous. The V end was cut by 0 bases, the J end by 2 bases, with 10 bases between. The CDR3 sequence is 15 residues long. CDR1 is SGHKS, CDR2 YYEKEE, per germline (reference sequence). CDR3 in DNA: TGTGCCAGCAGCTTGGGAAGAAGCAACACAGATACGCAGTATTTT. Translation: CASSLGRSNTDTQYF.

For this clone: At one end the junction does not follow the germline gene, possibly because of a read error. The V and J genes are TRBV6-4 and TRBJ2-6, with a tentative D call TRBD1 (5 bases). Germline V gene data show CDR1 as MRHNA and CDR2 as SNTAGT. The CDR3 sequence is 16 residues long. Written as DNA, the CDR3 is TGTGCCAGCAGTGACGAGGTTAGCTCTGGGGCCAACGGCCTGACTTTC. As protein: CASSDEVSSGANGLTF.